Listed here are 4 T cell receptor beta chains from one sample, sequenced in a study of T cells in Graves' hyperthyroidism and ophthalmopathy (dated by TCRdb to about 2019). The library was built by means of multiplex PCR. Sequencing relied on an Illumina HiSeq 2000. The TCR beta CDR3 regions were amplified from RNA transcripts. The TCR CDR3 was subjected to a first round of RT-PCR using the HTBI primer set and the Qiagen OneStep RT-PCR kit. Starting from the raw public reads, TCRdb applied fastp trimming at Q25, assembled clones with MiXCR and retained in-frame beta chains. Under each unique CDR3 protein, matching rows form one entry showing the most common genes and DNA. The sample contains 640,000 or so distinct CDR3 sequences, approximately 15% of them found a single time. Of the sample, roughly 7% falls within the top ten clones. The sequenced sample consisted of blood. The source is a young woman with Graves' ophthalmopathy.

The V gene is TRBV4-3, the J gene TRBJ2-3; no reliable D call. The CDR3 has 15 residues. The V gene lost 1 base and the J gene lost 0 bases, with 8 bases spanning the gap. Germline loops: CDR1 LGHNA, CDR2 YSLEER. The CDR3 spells CASSQGADSTDTQYF. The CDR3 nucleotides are TGCGCCAGCAGCCAAGGGGCAGACAGCACAGATACGCAGTATTTT.

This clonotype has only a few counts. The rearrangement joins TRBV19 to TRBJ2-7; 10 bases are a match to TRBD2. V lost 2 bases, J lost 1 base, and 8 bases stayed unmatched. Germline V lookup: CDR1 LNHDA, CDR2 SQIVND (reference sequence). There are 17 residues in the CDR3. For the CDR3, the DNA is TGTGCCAGTAGTATAATGGCTAGCGGGAGAGGTTCCTACGAGCAGTACTTC. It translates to CASSIMASGRGSYEQYF.

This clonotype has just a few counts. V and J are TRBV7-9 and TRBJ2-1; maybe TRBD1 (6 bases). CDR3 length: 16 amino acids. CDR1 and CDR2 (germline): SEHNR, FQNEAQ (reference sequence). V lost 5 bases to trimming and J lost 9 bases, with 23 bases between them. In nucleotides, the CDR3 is TGTGCCAGCAGCCCGGATGGGGGCTTAGCTAGGGTTGAGCAGTTCTTC. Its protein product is CASSPDGGLARVEQFF.

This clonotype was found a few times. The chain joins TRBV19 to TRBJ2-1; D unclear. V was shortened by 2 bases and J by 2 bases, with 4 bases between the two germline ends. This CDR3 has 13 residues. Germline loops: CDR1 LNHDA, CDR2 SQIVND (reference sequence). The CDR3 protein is CASSITAYNEQFF. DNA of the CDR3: TGTGCCAGTAGTATAACGGCCTACAATGAGCAGTTCTTC.